This T cell receptor (beta chain) was retrieved from a study of radiation and T cells in renal cell carcinoma. Remarks on this clone: What it binds is not known.

The CDR3 contains 14 residues. V was pared by 1 base and J by 4 bases, with 11 bases between. Germline V gene lookup returns CDR1 MGHRA and CDR2 YSYEKL. Study conclusions and caveats: Top tumor clonotypes rose in blood 2 weeks post-radiation, then contracted.

Assay used: immunoSEQ multiplex PCR; TCRdb lists only in-frame clones, some missing. This sample has under 35,000 clones; 81% occur once, and the top ten carry 25% to 40%. Noted time point: blood 4 weeks post-SBRT, at nephrectomy. Treatment in this sample: 15 Gy SBRT to primary tumor, nephrectomy 4 weeks later. Nephrectomy followed 15 Gy stereotactic body radiation by 4 weeks. Clear cell pathology was present in this patient's renal cell carcinoma. The chain links TRBV4-1 to TRBJ2-7, with D hard to call. This clonotype was sampled from a man aged 55 to 70 with renal cell carcinoma. Sequencing was performed on blood, taken from a patient whose treatment included radiotherapy and nephrectomy. CDR3 nucleotide sequence: TGCGCCAGCAGCCAAGGCCCCCAAGAGTACGAGCAGTACTTC. Protein: CASSQGPQEYEQYF.